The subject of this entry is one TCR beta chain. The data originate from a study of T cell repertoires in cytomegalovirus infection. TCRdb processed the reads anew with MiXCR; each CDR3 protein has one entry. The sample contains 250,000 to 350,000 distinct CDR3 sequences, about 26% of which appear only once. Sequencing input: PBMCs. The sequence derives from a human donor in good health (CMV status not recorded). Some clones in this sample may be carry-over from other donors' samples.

The DNA for the CDR3 is TGCAGTGCTCTTGGACAGGGTGCGGGGTATGGCTACACCTTC. Its translation: CSALGQGAGYGYTF. The rearrangement links TRBV20-1 to TRBJ1-2; 8 bases fit TRBD1. The CDR3 has 14 residues. V shed 5 bases, J shed 5 bases, and the junction held 10 bases outside the gene matches. Germline loops: CDR1 DFQATT, CDR2 SNEGSKA (reference sequence).